Each of the 13 T cell receptor beta chains below was sequenced from the same sample in a study of tissue T cells after allogeneic stem cell transplantation. Method: immunoSEQ multiplex PCR; TCRdb's copy keeps in-frame clones and lacks some. The sample consists of 40,000 to 60,000 clones, approximately 73% of them appearing once. Sequences were obtained from sorted cells pooled from one or two spleens. Every receptor here comes from a pool of C57BL/6 mice in good health.

A note on this clone: The gene names given are mouse names. Read sequence stops 1 residue before the CDR3 end, and the germline J gene provides the missing end. This rearrangement joins TRBV31 to TRBJ2-3, with TRBD2 matching 11 bases. Trimming at V came to 3 bases and at J to 3 bases, leaving 2 bases not matched to a gene. The CDR3 is 14 residues long. CDR1 and CDR2 from the germline V gene are GKSSPN and SITVG. Here the CDR3 reads CAWSRDWGAETLYF. The CDR3 DNA, read in part, is TGTGCCTGGAGCCGGGACTGGGGGGCAGAAACGCTGTAT.

A word on this clone: Gene names denote mouse genes. The observed sequence ends 1 residue before the CDR3 terminus, with the missing tail filled in from the germline J gene. The chain carries TRBV2 and TRBJ2-2; 10 nucleotides line up with TRBD1. V was clipped by 0 bases and J by 0 bases; unmatched bases: 1. The CDR3 is made up of 17 amino acids. The germline V gene has CDR1 LGHNA and CDR2 YSYQKL. The CDR3 is CASSQDGQGANTGQLYF. The covered CDR3 bases are TGTGCCAGCAGCCAAGACGGACAGGGGGCAAACACCGGGCAGCTCTAC.

With respect to this clone: Gene names are the mouse ones. The read terminates 1 residue before the CDR3 end, so the remaining end is supplied by the germline J gene. The V call is TRBV4, the J call TRBJ2-1; 10 bases match TRBD2. Germline lookup yields CDR1 LGHDT and CDR2 YNNKQL (reference sequence). This CDR3 has 15 amino acids. The trim removed 5 bases at V and 1 base at J, leaving 2 bases unmatched. CDR3 bases read: TGTGCCAGCAGCCTGGGGGGGCGGAACTATGCTGAGCAGTTC. Its translation: CASSLGGRNYAEQF. The CDR3, in full, reads CASSLGGRNYAEQFF.

A remark on this clone: Mouse names are used for the genes. The sequence runs out 1 residue before the end of the CDR3; the remainder is reconstructed from the germline J gene. The chain combines TRBV26 with TRBJ2-3, with unresolved D. Looked up from germline, CDR1 is KGHPV and CDR2 is FQNQEV (reference sequence). V was pared by 6 bases and J by 0 bases, with 7 bases between. The CDR3 loop spans 13 amino acids. The DNA read from the CDR3 is TGTGCCAGCAGGACAACTAGTGCAGAAACGCTGTAT. Translating it yields CASRTTSAETLY. The entire CDR3 protein reads CASRTTSAETLYF. The variable domain in full, with the rest retrieved from reference TRBV26 and TRBJ2-3, is NSKVIQTPRYLVKGQGQKAKMRCIPEKGHPVVFWYQQNKNNEFKFLINFQNQEVLQQIDMTEKRFSAECPSNSPCSLEIQSSEAGDSALYLCASRTTSAETLYFGSGTRLTVL.

In its sample, this clone was seen a few times. Any gene name here is a mouse gene name. The read comes to an end 1 residue before the CDR3 does, leaving the germline J gene to fill in the end. The chain combines TRBV19 with TRBJ2-7; 11 positions agree with TRBD1. CDR1 and CDR2 from the germline V gene are FNHDT and SITEND (reference sequence). The CDR3 totals 14 residues. Germline trimming cut 4 bases from V and 2 bases from J; bases unmatched to any gene: 2. The CDR3 reads CASSRDRGAYEQYF. The sequenced CDR3 bases are TGTGCCAGCAGTCGGGACAGGGGGGCCTATGAACAGTAC.

A word on this clone: Gene names are mouse gene names. From the germline J gene comes the end of the CDR3, since the read stops 1 residue before it. The chain carries TRBV14 and TRBJ2-3; 10 bases line up with TRBD2. This CDR3 has 16 amino acids. V dropped 4 bases and J dropped 0; count of bases not matched to a gene: 5. Germline-derived CDR1 and CDR2 are SGHDT and FRDEAV. The covered CDR3 bases are TGTGCCAGCAGTCCGGGACTGGGGACTAGTGCAGAAACGCTGTAT. This translates into CASSPGLGTSAETLY. The entire CDR3 protein is CASSPGLGTSAETLYF.

A remark on this clone: The gene symbols are mouse symbols. Read data end 1 residue before the CDR3 end; the end is taken from the germline J gene. V gene TRBV4 combines with J gene TRBJ2-2, with D tentatively TRBD1 or TRBD2 (7 bases each). CDR3 length: 15 amino acids. The germline V gene encodes CDR1 LGHDT and CDR2 YNNKQL (reference sequence). The V end lost 5 bases, the J end lost 4 bases, and 14 bases lay between the germline ends. CDR3 DNA, as far as it was read: TGTGCCAGCAGCGCCAGGGGGGCGAGCACCGGGCAGCTCTAC. This gives the protein CASSARGASTGQLY. The CDR3, in full, reads CASSARGASTGQLYF.

With regard to this clone: Mouse gene names and germline throughout. The read gets to within 1 residue of the CDR3 end, and the germline J gene fills in the rest. V is TRBV24 and J is TRBJ2-1; no definite D call. V was cut by 3 bases and J by 3 bases, with 6 bases left in between. This CDR3 spans 13 amino acids. The germline gives CDR1 KGHTA, CDR2 FRNEEI. The CDR3 bases that were read are TGTGCCAGCAGTCTCCATCCCTATGCTGAGCAGTTC. Protein product: CASSLHPYAEQF. The entire CDR3 protein is CASSLHPYAEQFF.

Notes on this clone: Each gene name is a mouse one. The sequenced fragment ends 1 residue before the CDR3 boundary, so the rest is inferred from the germline J gene. This chain connects TRBV17 to TRBJ2-3, with 9 nucleotides matching TRBD2. J lost 0 bases, V lost 5 bases, and 6 bases had no gene match. Per the germline V gene, CDR1 is MNHDT and CDR2 is YYDKIL. The CDR3 has 16 amino acids. CDR3 DNA, as far as it was read: TGTGCTAGCAGTGCCGGGACTGGGTCTAGTGCAGAAACGCTGTAT. As protein: CASSAGTGSSAETLY. The whole CDR3 is CASSAGTGSSAETLYF.

Note on this clone: Gene names are mouse gene names. The observed sequence ends 1 residue before the CDR3 terminus, with the missing tail filled in from the germline J gene. This chain connects TRBV20 to TRBJ2-1; possibly TRBD2 for D (6 bases). The length of the CDR3 is 15 residues. Germline V gene data show CDR1 as GFQATS and CDR2 as STVNSAI. With 0 bases removed from V and 4 bases from J, the gap between germline ends came to 13 bases. CDR3 DNA, as far as it was read: TGTGGTGCTAGGGATCGTGGGGGAGGGTATGCTGAGCAGTTC. Translated: CGARDRGGGYAEQF. The complete CDR3 sequence is CGARDRGGGYAEQFF.

This clone came up a few times. The listed genes are named as in mouse. The CDR3 end lies 1 residue beyond the end of the read and is filled in from the germline J gene. The J gene is TRBJ2-7, the V gene TRBV13-2; 8 bases match TRBD2. The CDR3 totals 15 residues. V shed 3 bases and J 0 bases; nucleotides not matched to a gene: 5. CDR1 is NNHNN, CDR2 SYGAGS, per germline (reference sequence). CDR3 in amino acids: CASGVGGESSYEQYF. The part of the CDR3 DNA that was read is TGTGCCAGCGGTGTTGGGGGGGAGAGCTCCTATGAACAGTAC.

This clone was detected only a few times. Germline and genes: mouse. The read stops 1 residue short of the end of the CDR3; the missing end is completed from the germline J gene. This sequence joins TRBV13-2 and TRBJ2-7; no clear D. Germline V CDR1 and CDR2: NNHNN, SYGAGS (reference sequence). This CDR3 is 13 amino acids long. Between the trimmed V and J ends, which lost 2 bases and 0 bases, there was a span of 6 bases. CDR3 amino acids: CASGETVSYEQYF. The covered CDR3 bases are TGTGCCAGCGGTGAAACAGTCTCCTATGAACAGTAC.

Only a few counts were recorded for this clone. Any gene name here is a mouse gene name. The read halts 1 residue ahead of the CDR3 end, with the missing end drawn from the germline J gene. The V gene is TRBV2, the J gene TRBJ1-4, with a weak D call TRBD1 (6 bases). The germline V and J ends were trimmed by 6 bases and 0 bases, with 8 bases remaining between them. This CDR3 has 14 residues. Germline CDR1 is LGHNA and CDR2 is YSYQKL. CDR3 loop: CASRRTVSNERLFF. CDR3 DNA (partial): TGTGCCAGCAGGCGGACAGTTTCCAACGAAAGATTATTT.